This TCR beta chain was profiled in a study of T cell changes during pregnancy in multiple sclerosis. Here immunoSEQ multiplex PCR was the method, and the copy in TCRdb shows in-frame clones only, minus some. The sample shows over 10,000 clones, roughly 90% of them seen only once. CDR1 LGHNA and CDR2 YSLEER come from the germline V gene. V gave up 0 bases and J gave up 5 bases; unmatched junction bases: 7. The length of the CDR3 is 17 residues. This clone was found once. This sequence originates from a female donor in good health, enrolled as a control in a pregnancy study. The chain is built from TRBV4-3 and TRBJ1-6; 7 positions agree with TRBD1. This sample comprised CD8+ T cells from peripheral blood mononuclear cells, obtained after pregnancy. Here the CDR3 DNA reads TGCGCCAGCAGCCAAGATACGTCAGGGACAGATAATTCACCCCTCCACTTT. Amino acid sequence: CASSQDTSGTDNSPLHF.